This TCR beta chain was observed in a study of vaccination effects on CD4 cells after COVID-19 (dated 2022 in TCRdb). Describing the broader study: Post-vaccine samples across the study were collected a median of 72 days after the second dose, with a range of 14 to 241. SARS-CoV-2 spike-specific CD4+ TCR repertoires from before and after mRNA vaccination were compared in COVID-19 convalescent patients and in infection-naive vaccine recipients. A total of over nine COVID-19 convalescent patients and several SARS-CoV-2-naive healthy vaccine recipients were included in the full study. Cultures from other donors in the study were sequenced with the Oncomine TCR Beta short-read assay on an Illumina iSeq 100. General study outcomes and caveats: Among healthy vaccine recipients, nearly all vaccine-induced clones were SARS-CoV-2 mono-reactive, and only 1 of 255 was cross-reactive with common cold coronaviruses. The study was limited by a small number of convalescent patients and lacked early post-infection timepoints. Both infection-induced and vaccine-induced clones contracted markedly at late post-vaccination timepoints, which is consistent with waning T cell responses.

CDR1 and CDR2 were assigned from the germline V gene as MRHNA and SNTAGT. Counted from cysteine to valine, this CDR3 has 17 amino acids. The CDR3 DNA has 51 bases and is translated from base 1. Trimming accounts for 4 bases at V and 2 bases at J, while the number of junction bases matched to no gene is 12. As to this clone: It lacks a known antigen. There are no base qualities to consult, and no much larger clone falls within one base.

Library prep was done by the immunoSEQ multiplex PCR assay. DNA from the cultured, isolated CD4+ T cells was subjected to TCR beta CDR3 sequencing. Per the authors' processing: Non-productive TCR sequences were removed and reads were trimmed to the CDR3 region, keeping CDR3s of at least 7 amino acids. The MANAFEST web app was used to pick out antigen-specific clonotypes by comparing their expansion in peptide wells with that in reference cultures. To be called positive, a clone needed expansion at FDR<0.05 compared with the reference and with all other wells, an odds ratio greater than 5, and a frequency greater than 0.1% in two replicate wells. Cross-reactive clonotypes were defined as significantly expanded in SARS-CoV-2 spike wells and in at least one common cold coronavirus spike condition. CDR3 similarity was assessed by Levenshtein distance using the stringdist R package, and unrooted trees were constructed with ape in R 3.6.1. What TCRdb holds here is the immuneACCESS table cut down to in-frame rearrangements. Part of the clones is not present; checked against another copy, under half of the missing clones reflect an unresolved V gene, and the others are unexplained. The V and J calls and the clone size are those of that table, but D and trimming were determined from the DNA. A total of about 38,000 clones appear in this sample, 70% to 85% of them only once. The ten biggest clones cover less than 2% of the sample.

In the ViraFEST assay, PBMC were stimulated with viral peptide pools, and antigen-specific CD4+ T cell clonotypes were then identified by expansion using TCR sequencing. After around eleven days of culture, CD4+ T cells were isolated with the EasySep CD4+ T cell isolation kit. Each participant got two doses of an mRNA SARS-CoV-2 vaccine, either BNT162b2 or mRNA-1273. Negative nucleocapsid antibody results before and after vaccination confirmed that the healthy vaccine recipients had no prior SARS-CoV-2 infection. Some 2 million PBMC per well were cultured in IMDM with roughly 5% human AB serum, roughly 11 IU/ml IL-2 and gentamicin, plus 10 ug/ml peptides. On days 3 and 7, half of the culture medium was replaced with fresh IL-2-containing medium. Unless noted otherwise, every peptide stimulation condition was cultured in triplicate wells. Using Ficoll-Paque Plus gradient centrifugation, PBMC were separated from whole blood and then either used fresh or cryopreserved at -140C. The overlapping peptide pools covered the spike proteins of SARS-CoV-2 as well as those of the common cold coronaviruses HCoV-NL63, HCoV-OC43 and HCoV-229E. The QIAamp micro DNA kit was used to extract genomic DNA from the cultured CD4+ T cells.

The chain uses TRBV6-4 and TRBJ2-7, with 9 bases aligning to TRBD2. The TCR was taken from a human donor who received a COVID-19 vaccine. Some clones in this sample may be carry-over from other donors' samples. Sequenced material: CD4+ T cells from PBMCs cultured with HCoV-NL63 spike peptides, taken after COVID-19 vaccination. According to the study, the label for this sample's cell subset or site signals: HCoV-NL63 spike overlapping peptide pool stimulation. The CDR3 corresponds to CASSASGGTEGAYEQYV. The bases read TGTGCCAGCAGTGCCAGCGGGGGGACCGAAGGGGCCTACGAGCAGTACGTC.